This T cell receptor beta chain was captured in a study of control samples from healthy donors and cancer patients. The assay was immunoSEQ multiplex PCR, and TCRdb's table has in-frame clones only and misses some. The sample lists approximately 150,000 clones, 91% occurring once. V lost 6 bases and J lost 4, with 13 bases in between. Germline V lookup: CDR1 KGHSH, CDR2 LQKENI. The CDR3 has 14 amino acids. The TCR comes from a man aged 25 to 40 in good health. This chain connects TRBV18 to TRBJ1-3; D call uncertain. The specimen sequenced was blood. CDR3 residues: CASSSTAEGNTIYF. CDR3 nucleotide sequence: TGTGCCAGCTCGTCAACAGCCGAGGGAAACACCATATATTTT.